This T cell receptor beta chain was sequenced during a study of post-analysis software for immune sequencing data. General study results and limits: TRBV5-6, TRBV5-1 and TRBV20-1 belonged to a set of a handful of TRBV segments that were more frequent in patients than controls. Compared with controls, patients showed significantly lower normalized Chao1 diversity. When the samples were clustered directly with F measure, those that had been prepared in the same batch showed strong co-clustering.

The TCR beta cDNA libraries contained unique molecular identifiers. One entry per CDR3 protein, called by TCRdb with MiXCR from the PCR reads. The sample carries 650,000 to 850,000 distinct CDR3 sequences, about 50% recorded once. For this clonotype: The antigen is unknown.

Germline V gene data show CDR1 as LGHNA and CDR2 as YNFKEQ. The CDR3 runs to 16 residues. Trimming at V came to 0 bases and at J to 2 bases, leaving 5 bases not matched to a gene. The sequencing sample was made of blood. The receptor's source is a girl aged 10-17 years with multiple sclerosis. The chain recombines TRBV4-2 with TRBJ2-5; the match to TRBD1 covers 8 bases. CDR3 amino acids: CASSQDGQGPQETQYF. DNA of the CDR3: TGTGCCAGCAGCCAAGACGGACAGGGCCCACAAGAGACCCAGTACTTC.